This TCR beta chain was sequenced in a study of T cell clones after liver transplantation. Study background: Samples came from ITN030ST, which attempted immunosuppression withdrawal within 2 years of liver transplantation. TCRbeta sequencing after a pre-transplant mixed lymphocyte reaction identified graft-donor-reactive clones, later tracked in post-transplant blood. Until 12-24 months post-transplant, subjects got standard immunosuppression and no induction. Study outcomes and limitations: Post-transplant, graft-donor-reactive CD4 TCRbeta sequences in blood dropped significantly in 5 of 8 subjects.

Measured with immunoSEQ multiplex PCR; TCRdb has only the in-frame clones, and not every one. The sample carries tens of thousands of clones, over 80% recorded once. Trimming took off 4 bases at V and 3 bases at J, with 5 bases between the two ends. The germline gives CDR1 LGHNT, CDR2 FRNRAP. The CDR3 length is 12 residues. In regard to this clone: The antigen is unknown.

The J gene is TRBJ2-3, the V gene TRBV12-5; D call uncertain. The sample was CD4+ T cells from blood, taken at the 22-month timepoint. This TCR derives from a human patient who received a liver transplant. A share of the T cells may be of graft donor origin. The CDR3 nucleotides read TGTGCTAGTGGTTCGTTGACAGATACGCAGTATTTT. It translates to CASGSLTDTQYF.